This entry describes one TCR beta chain. These data belong to a study of radiotherapy plus CTLA-4 blockade in lung cancer. Whole-study context: Under 20% of patients responded objectively, and approximately 33% achieved disease control.

The V gene's germline CDR1 is SGHRS and CDR2 YFSETQ. This CDR3 has 15 residues. V lost 1 base and J lost 6, with 17 bases in between. Repertoires were generated with immunoSEQ multiplex PCR, while TCRdb's copy carries only in-frame clones and drops some. The sample includes tens of thousands of clones, around 87% of them seen just once. This specimen consisted of peripheral blood, obtained from a patient treated with radiotherapy plus ipilimumab. The rearrangement links TRBV5-1 to TRBJ2-7, with a weak D call TRBD1 (6 bases). The clonotype comes from a human donor with non-small cell lung cancer who had stable disease on radiotherapy plus ipilimumab. In nucleotides, the CDR3 is TGCGCCAGCAGCTTGAGCGGTGGGGTAGGGGGCGAGCAGTACTTC. Its translation: CASSLSGGVGGEQYF.